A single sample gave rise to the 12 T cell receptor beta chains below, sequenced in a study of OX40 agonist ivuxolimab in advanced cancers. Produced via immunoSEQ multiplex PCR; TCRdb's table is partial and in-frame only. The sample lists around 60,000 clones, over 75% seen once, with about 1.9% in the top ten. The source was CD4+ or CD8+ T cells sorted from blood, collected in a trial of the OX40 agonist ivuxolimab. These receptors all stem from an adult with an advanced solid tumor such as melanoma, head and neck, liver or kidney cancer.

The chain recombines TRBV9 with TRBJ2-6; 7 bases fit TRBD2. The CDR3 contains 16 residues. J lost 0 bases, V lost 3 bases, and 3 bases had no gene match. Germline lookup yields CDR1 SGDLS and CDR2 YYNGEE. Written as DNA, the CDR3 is TGTGCCAGCAGCGAGGGGAGGGACTCTGGGGCCAACGTCCTGACTTTC. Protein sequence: CASSEGRDSGANVLTF. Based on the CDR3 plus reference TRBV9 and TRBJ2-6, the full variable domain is DSGVTQTPKHLITATGQRVTLRCSPRSGDLSVYWYQQSLDQGLQFLIQYYNGEERAKGNILERFSAQQFPDLHSELNLSSLELGDSALYFCASSEGRDSGANVLTFGAGSRLTVL.

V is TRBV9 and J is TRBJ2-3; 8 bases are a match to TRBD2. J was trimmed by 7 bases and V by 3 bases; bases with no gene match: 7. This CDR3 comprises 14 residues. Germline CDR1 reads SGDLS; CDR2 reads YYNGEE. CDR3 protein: CASSDGSGAYTQYF. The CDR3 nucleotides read TGTGCCAGCAGCGATGGTAGCGGGGCCTATACGCAGTATTTT.

The CDR3: CASSEAGKHEQYF. The CDR3, as DNA: TGTGCCAGCAGTGAAGCGGGAAAACACGAGCAGTACTTC. The chain is built from TRBV6-1 and TRBJ2-7, with unresolved D. Trimming cost V 0 bases and J 5 bases, with 8 bases left between them. Looked up from germline, CDR1 is MNHNS and CDR2 is SASEGT. The length of the CDR3 is 13 residues.

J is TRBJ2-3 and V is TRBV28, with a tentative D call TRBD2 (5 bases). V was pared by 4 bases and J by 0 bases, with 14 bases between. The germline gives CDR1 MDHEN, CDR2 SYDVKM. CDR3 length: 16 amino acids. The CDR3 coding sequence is TGTGCCAGCAGTTCCCGCGGGCGGGCGAGCACAGATACGCAGTATTTT. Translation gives CASSSRGRASTDTQYF. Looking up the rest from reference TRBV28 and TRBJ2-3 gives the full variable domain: DVKVTQSSRYLVKRTGEKVFLECVQDMDHENMFWYRQDPGLGLRLIYFSYDVKMKEKGDIPEGYSVSREKKERFSLILESASTNQTSMYLCASSSRGRASTDTQYFGPGTRLTVL.

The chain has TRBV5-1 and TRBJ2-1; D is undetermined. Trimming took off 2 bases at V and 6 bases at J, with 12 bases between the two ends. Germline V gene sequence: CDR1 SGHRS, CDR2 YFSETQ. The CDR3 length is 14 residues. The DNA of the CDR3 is TGCGCCAGCAGCTTAAACGCCTCCCCCAATGAGCAGTTCTTC. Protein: CASSLNASPNEQFF.

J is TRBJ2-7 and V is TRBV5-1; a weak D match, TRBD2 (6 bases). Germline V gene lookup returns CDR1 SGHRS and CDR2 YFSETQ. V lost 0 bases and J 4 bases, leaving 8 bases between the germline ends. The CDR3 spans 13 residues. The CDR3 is CASSLVREYEQYF. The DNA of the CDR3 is TGCGCCAGCAGCTTGGTGCGGGAATACGAGCAGTACTTC.

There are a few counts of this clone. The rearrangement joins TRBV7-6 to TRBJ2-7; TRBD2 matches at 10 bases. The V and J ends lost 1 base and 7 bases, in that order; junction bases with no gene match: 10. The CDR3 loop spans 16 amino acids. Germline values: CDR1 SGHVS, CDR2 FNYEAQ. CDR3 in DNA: TGTGCCAGCAGCTTAGGCCCAGCGGGAGGGCCAGGAGAGCAGTACTTC. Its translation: CASSLGPAGGPGEQYF.

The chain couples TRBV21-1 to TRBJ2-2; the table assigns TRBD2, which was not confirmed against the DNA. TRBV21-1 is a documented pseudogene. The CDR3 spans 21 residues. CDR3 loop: CASSSPVRGRTSGGNTGELFF. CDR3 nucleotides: TGTGCCAGCAGCTCCCCTGTCCGGGGGCGCACTAGCGGGGGCAACACCGGGGAGCTGTTTTTT.

Written as DNA, the CDR3 is TGTGCCCGAATAGTCCGGGACATCCTTAATTGGGGCTACACCTTC. Protein sequence: CARIVRDILNWGYTF. The chain is built from TRBV19 and TRBJ1-2; a possible D gene is TRBD1 (6 bases). Germline loops: CDR1 LNHDA, CDR2 SQIVND (reference sequence). V was cut by 11 bases and J by 8 bases, with 27 bases left in between. This CDR3 comprises 15 residues.

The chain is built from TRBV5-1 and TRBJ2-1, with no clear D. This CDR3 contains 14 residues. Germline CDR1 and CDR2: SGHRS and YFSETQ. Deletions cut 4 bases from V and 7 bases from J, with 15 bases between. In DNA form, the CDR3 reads TGCGCCAGCAGCGCCGATGGGGTGGGGAATGAGCAGTTCTTC. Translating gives CASSADGVGNEQFF.

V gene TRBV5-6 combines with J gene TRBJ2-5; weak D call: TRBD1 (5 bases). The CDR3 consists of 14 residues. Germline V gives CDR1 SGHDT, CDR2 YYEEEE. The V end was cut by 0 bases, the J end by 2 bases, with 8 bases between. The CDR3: CASSLGGRQETQYF. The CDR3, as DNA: TGTGCCAGCAGCTTGGGGGGCCGGCAAGAGACCCAGTACTTC. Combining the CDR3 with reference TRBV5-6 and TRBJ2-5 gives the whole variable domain DAGVTQSPTHLIKTRGQQVTLRCSPKSGHDTVSWYQQALGQGPQFIFQYYEEEERQRGNFPDRFSGHQFPNYSSELNVNALLLGDSALYLCASSLGGRQETQYFGPGTRLLVL.

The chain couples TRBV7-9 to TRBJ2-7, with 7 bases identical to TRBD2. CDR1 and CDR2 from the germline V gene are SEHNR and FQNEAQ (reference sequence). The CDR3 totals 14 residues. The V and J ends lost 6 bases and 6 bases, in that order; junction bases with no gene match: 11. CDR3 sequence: CASRKDAGVVEQYF. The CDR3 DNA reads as TGTGCCAGCAGAAAGGATGCGGGAGTGGTCGAGCAGTACTTC.